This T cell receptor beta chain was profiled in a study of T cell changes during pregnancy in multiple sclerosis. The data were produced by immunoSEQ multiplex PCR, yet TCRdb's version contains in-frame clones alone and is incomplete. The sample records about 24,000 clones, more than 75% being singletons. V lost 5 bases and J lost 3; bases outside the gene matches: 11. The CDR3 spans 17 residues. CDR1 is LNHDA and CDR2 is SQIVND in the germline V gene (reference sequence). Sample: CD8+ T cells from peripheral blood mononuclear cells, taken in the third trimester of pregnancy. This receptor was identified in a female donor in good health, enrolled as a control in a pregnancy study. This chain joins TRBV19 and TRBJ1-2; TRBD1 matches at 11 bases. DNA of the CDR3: TGTGCCAGTAGTCTATGGACAGGGGGCGGCCCTCACTATGGCTACACCTTC. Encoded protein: CASSLWTGGGPHYGYTF.